This entry is about one T cell receptor (beta chain). What it binds is unknown. The sample belongs to a study of cytomegalovirus exposure and HLA in healthy donors. Study observations and caveats: Excluded: some indistinguishable V segments such as TRBV6-2 and TRBV6-3. Across HLA loci, a later analysis found differing TCR association rates, with DRB1 most and HLA-C fewest.

The CDR3 consists of 13 residues. After removal of 5 bases from V and 7 bases from J, the junction contained 2 bases not matched to a gene. The V gene's germline CDR1 is SQVTM and CDR2 ANQGSEA. The PCR made use of 60 Vbeta and 13 Jbeta primers. Some clones are missing from TCRdb's copy, which holds only in-frame ones; the method was immunoSEQ multiplex PCR. Seen here are about 130,000 clones, approximately 82% observed once, and the top ten hold around 1.6%. This TCR derives from a female donor in good health and CMV-seronegative. The rearrangement joins TRBV29-1 to TRBJ2-1; 13 nucleotides line up with TRBD2. The source material was PBMCs. CDR3 nucleotides: TGCAGCGTTCCGGGACTAGCGGGGAATGAGCAGTTCTTC. Translated, it gives CSVPGLAGNEQFF.